This T cell receptor (beta chain) emerged from a study of blood T cell repertoires in COVID-19. Looking at the study overall: T cells, B-cell-depleted T cells, or PBMCs provided the cDNA or gDNA that served as material.

Membership in each cohort depended on participant-reported clinical history. Profiling relied on immunoSEQ multiplex PCR, and the TCRdb table lists in-frame clones only, not all of them. The table shows about 200,000 clones, with 85% occurring only once. Trimming stripped 6 bases from V and 0 bases from J, with 9 bases between. The length of the CDR3 is 14 residues. Germline CDR1 is MNHEY and CDR2 is SVGAGI. The clonotype comes from a man aged 35 to 55 who had recovered from COVID-19. V and J are TRBV6-5 and TRBJ1-3; D perhaps matches TRBD1 (6 bases). Sequenced sample: PBMCs or T cells enriched from blood (not recorded which). The DNA of the CDR3 is TGTGCCAGCAGGAAGACAGGCTCTGGAAACACCATATATTTT. This translates into CASRKTGSGNTIYF.